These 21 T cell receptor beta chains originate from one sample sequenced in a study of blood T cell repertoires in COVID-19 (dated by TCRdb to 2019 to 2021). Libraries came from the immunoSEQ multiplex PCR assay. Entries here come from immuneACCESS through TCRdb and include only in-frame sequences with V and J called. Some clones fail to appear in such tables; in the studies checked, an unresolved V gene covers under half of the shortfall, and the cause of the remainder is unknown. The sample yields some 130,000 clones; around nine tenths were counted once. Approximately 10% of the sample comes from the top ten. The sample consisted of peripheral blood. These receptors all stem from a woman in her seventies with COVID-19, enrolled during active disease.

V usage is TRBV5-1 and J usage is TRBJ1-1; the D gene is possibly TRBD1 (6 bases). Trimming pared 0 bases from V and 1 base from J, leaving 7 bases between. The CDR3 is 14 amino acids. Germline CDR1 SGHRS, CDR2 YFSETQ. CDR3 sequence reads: CASSLAGANTEAFF. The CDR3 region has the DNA TGCGCCAGCAGCTTGGCAGGGGCGAACACTGAAGCTTTCTTT.

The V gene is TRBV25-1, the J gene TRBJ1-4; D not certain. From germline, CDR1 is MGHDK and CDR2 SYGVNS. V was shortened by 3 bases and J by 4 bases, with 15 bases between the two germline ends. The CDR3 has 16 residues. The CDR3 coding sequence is TGTGCCAGCAGTGATCCCACCTCAGGATATAATGAAAAACTGTTTTTT. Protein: CASSDPTSGYNEKLFF.

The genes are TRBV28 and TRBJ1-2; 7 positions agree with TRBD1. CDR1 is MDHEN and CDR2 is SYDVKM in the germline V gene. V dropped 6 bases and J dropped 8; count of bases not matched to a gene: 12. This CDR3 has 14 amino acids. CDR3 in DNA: TGTGCCAGCAGGAGTCCGACAGGGTTTGAGGGCTACACCTTC. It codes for CASRSPTGFEGYTF.

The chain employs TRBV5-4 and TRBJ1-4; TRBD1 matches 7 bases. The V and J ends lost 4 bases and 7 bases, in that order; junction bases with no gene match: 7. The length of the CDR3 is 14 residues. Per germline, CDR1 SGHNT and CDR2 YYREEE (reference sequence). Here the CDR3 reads CASSTFRGSEKLFF. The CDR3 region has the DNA TGTGCCAGCAGCACCTTCAGGGGGAGTGAAAAACTGTTTTTT.

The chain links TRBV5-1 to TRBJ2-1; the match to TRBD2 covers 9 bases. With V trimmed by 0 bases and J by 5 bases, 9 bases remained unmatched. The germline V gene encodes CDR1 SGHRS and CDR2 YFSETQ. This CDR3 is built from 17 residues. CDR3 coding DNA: TGCGCCAGCAGCTTGGTGGCGAGCGGGGGGCTAAACAATGAGCAGTTCTTC. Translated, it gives CASSLVASGGLNNEQFF.

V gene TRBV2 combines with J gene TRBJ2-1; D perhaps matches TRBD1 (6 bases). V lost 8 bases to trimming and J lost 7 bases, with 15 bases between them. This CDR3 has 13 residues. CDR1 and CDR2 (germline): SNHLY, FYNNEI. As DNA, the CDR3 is TGTGCCAGCGGGGGCCGTTTGTCAAATGAGCAGTTCTTC. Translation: CASGGRLSNEQFF.

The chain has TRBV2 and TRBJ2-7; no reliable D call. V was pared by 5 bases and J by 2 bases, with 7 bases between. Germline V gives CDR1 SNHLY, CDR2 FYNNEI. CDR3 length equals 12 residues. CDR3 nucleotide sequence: TGTGCCAGCAGTCAGGAAGCCTACGAGCAGTACTTC. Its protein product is CASSQEAYEQYF.

CDR3 nucleotide sequence: TGTGCCAGCACTCCCGGACATATCACTGAAGCTTTCTTT. This encodes CASTPGHITEAFF. The genes are TRBV6-5 and TRBJ1-1, with D perhaps matching TRBD1 (5 bases). Germline CDR1 and CDR2: MNHEY and SVGAGI. V lost 7 bases and J lost 4, with 13 bases in between. The CDR3 sequence is 13 residues long.

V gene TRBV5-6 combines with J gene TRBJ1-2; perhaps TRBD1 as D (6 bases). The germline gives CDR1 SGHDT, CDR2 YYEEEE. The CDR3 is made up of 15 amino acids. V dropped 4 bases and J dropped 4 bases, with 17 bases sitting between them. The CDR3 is CASSAGASGVYGYTF. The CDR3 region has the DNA TGTGCCAGCAGCGCAGGGGCTTCGGGTGTCTATGGCTACACCTTC.

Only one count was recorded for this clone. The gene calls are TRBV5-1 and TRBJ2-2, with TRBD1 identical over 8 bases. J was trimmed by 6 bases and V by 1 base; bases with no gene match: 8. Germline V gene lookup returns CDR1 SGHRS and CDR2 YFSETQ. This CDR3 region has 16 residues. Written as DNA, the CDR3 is TGCGCCAGCAGCTTGACCCGACAGGGGCGGGCCGGGGAGCTGTTTTTT. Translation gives CASSLTRQGRAGELFF. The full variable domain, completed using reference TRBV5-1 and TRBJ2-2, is KAGVTQTPRYLIKTRGQQVTLSCSPISGHRSVSWYQQTPGQGLQFLFEYFSETQRNKGNFPGRFSGRQFSNSRSEMNVSTLELGDSALYLCASSLTRQGRAGELFFGEGSRLTVL.

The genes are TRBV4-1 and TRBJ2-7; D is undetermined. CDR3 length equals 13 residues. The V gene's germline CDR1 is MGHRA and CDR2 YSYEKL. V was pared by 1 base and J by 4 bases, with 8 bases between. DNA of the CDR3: TGCGCCAGCAGCCAAGTTCTCGCGTACGAGCAGTACTTC. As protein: CASSQVLAYEQYF.

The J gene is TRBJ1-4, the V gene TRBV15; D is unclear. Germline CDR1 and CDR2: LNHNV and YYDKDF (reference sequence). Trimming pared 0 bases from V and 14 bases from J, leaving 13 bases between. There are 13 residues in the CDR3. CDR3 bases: TGTGCCACCAGCAGAGATTCAAGGAGCGGTCTGTTTTTT. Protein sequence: CATSRDSRSGLFF.

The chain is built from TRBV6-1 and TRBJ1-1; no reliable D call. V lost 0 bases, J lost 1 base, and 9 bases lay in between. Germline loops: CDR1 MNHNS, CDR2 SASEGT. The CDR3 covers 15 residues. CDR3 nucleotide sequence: TGTGCCAGCAGTGAAGCTCGGGGATGGAACACTGAAGCTTTCTTT. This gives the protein CASSEARGWNTEAFF.

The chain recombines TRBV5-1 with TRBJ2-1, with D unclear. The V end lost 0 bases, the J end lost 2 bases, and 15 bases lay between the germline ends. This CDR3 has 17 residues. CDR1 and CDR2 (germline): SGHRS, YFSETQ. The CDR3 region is CASSLVFQTGTYNEQFF. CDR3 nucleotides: TGCGCCAGCAGCTTGGTTTTTCAGACTGGAACCTACAATGAGCAGTTCTTC.

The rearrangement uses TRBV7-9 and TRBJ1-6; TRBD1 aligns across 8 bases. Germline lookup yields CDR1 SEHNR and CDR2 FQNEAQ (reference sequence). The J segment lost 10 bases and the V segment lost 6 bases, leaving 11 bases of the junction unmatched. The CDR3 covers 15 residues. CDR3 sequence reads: CASSHTGGIDSPLHF. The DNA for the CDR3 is TGTGCCAGCAGTCACACAGGGGGAATTGACTCACCCCTCCACTTT.

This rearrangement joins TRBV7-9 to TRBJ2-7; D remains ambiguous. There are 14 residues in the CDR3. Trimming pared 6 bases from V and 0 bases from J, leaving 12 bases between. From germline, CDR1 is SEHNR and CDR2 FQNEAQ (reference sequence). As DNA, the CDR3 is TGTGCCAGCAGATCTGGTTCCAGCTCCTACGAGCAGTACTTC. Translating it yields CASRSGSSSYEQYF.

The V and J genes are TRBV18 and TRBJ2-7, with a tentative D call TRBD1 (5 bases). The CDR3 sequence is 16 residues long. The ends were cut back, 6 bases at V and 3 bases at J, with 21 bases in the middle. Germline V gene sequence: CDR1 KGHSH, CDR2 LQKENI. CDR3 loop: CASSLGQGLMNYEQYF. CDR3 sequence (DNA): TGTGCCAGCTCCTTGGGGCAGGGCCTAATGAACTACGAGCAGTACTTC.

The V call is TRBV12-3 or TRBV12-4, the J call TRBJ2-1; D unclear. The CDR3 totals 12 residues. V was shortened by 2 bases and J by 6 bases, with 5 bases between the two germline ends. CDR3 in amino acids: CASSLSLNEQFF. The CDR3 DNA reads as TGTGCCAGCAGTTTAAGCCTCAATGAGCAGTTCTTC.

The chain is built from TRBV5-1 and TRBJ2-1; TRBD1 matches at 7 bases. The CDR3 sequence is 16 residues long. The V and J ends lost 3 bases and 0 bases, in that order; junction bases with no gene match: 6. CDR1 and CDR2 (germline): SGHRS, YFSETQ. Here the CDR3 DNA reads TGCGCCAGCAGCTGGGGAGACAGGGTCTCCTACAATGAGCAGTTCTTC. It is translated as CASSWGDRVSYNEQFF. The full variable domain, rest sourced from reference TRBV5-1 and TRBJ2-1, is KAGVTQTPRYLIKTRGQQVTLSCSPISGHRSVSWYQQTPGQGLQFLFEYFSETQRNKGNFPGRFSGRQFSNSRSEMNVSTLELGDSALYLCASSWGDRVSYNEQFFGPGTRLTVL.

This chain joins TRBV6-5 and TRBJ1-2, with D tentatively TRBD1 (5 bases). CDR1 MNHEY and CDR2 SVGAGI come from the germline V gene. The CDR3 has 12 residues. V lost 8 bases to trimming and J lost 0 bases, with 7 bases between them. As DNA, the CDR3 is TGTGCCAGCTCGACAGCTAACTATGGCTACACCTTC. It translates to CASSTANYGYTF.

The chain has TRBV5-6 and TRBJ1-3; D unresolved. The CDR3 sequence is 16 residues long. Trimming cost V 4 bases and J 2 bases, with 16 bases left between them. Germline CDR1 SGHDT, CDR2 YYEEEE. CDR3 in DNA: TGTGCCAGCAGCCCGACCCGGGGATCACCTGGAAACACCATATATTTT. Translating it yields CASSPTRGSPGNTIYF.